Following are 23 T cell receptor beta chains from one sample sequenced in a study of glioma-infiltrating T cells after dendritic cell vaccination. Time point of the sample: after dendritic cell vaccination, including at tumor progression/relapse. Measured with immunoSEQ multiplex PCR; TCRdb has only the in-frame clones, and not every one. The data show around 90,000 clones, 81% seen once. This specimen consisted of blood, obtained after dendritic cell vaccination. These receptors were collected from a human donor with glioblastoma.

The chain links TRBV21-1 to TRBJ1-2; the D call TRBD1 from the table was never checked on the DNA. TRBV21-1 is described as a pseudogene. The CDR3 runs 18 residues. The CDR3 spells CASSNVPLTGSRVGGYTF. CDR3 coding DNA: TGTGCCAGCAGCAACGTTCCTCTTACAGGGAGTCGGGTCGGGGGCTACACCTTC.

The V gene is TRBV10-3, the J gene TRBJ1-5, with 10 bases that match TRBD1. This CDR3 is 14 amino acids long. Germline CDR1 reads ENHRY; CDR2 reads SYGVKD. Trimming cost V 4 bases and J 5 bases; bases outside gene matches: 2. CDR3 protein: CAISGGTGDQPQHF. The DNA of the CDR3 is TGTGCCATCAGTGGGGGGACAGGGGATCAGCCCCAGCATTTT.

This clone was seen a single time. J is TRBJ1-2 and V is TRBV6-6; unclear D gene. The V gene's germline CDR1 is MNHNY and CDR2 SVGAGI (reference sequence). V was clipped by 6 bases and J by 3 bases, with 5 bases between them. This CDR3 comprises 11 residues. In DNA form, the CDR3 reads TGTGCCAGCAGAAGAGACTATGGCTACACCTTC. Amino acids: CASRRDYGYTF.

The rearrangement uses TRBV6-6 and TRBJ1-1; D is perhaps TRBD1 (6 bases). CDR1 and CDR2 from the germline V gene are MNHNY and SVGAGI (reference sequence). With 5 bases removed from V and 1 base from J, the gap between germline ends came to 17 bases. This CDR3 spans 16 amino acids. CDR3: CASSGLSKQGNTEAFF. In DNA form, the CDR3 reads TGTGCCAGCAGTGGCCTATCTAAACAGGGGAACACTGAAGCTTTCTTT.

CDR3 residues: CASSHSQGPGNTIYF. The CDR3 DNA sequence: TGCGCCAGCAGCCATTCCCAGGGGCCAGGAAACACCATATATTTT. The rearrangement joins TRBV5-1 to TRBJ1-3, with D perhaps matching TRBD1 (6 bases). This CDR3 contains 15 residues. V was clipped by 4 bases and J by 4 bases, with 15 bases between them. CDR1 is SGHRS and CDR2 is YFSETQ in the germline V gene.

J is TRBJ2-7 and V is TRBV5-1, with no clear D. Germline assignment: CDR1 SGHRS and CDR2 YFSETQ. Trimming took 2 bases from V and 2 from J, leaving 8 bases between them. The CDR3 length is 13 residues. The CDR3 DNA reads as TGCGCCAGCAGCTTTGGCATTACCTACGAGCAGTACTTC. It yields the protein CASSFGITYEQYF.

This chain connects TRBV5-1 to TRBJ1-3, with D possibly being TRBD1 (5 bases). Trimming shortened V by 4 bases and J by 0 bases, and 11 bases separated the two germline ends. This CDR3 comprises 15 residues. CDR1 is SGHRS, CDR2 YFSETQ, per germline. Here the CDR3 DNA reads TGCGCCAGCAGCCTCACAGGAGTCTCTGGAAACACCATATATTTT. As protein: CASSLTGVSGNTIYF.

V and J are TRBV6-6 and TRBJ2-2; D is uncertain. CDR1 and CDR2 (germline): MNHNY, SVGAGI (reference sequence). The CDR3 is 15 amino acids. The V end was cut by 6 bases, the J end by 1 base, with 12 bases between. The CDR3 loop is CASRSDTLNTGELFF. The CDR3 bases are TGTGCCAGCAGATCCGACACCTTGAACACCGGGGAGCTGTTTTTT.

This clone was found once. The J gene is TRBJ2-3, the V gene TRBV6-1, with 9 bases lining up with TRBD1. The CDR3 is made up of 14 amino acids. V gave up 0 bases and J gave up 8 bases; unmatched junction bases: 3. Germline CDR1 and CDR2: MNHNS and SASEGT. In DNA, the CDR3 is TGTGCCAGCAGTGAAGCCCGACAGGGGGGTACGCAGTATTTT. Protein sequence: CASSEARQGGTQYF.

The J gene is TRBJ1-3, the V gene TRBV4-2; D possibly corresponds to TRBD1 (5 bases). Germline assignment: CDR1 LGHNA and CDR2 YNFKEQ. Trimming cost V 4 bases and J 0 bases, with 13 bases left between them. There are 16 residues in the CDR3. In DNA, the CDR3 is TGTGCCAGCAGCCCTACCGTGGACAACTCTGGAAACACCATATATTTT. Its translation is CASSPTVDNSGNTIYF.

The genes are TRBV5-1 and TRBJ2-5; TRBD2 aligns across 7 bases. Germline V gives CDR1 SGHRS, CDR2 YFSETQ. The CDR3 runs 14 residues. Trimming removed 0 bases from V and 3 bases from J; junction bases left unmatched: 2. CDR3 sequence reads: CASSLAGGKETQYF. CDR3 in DNA: TGCGCCAGCAGCTTGGCCGGGGGGAAAGAGACCCAGTACTTC.

DNA of the CDR3: TGTGCCATCAGTGAGTCGCAGGGACTAGCGGGAGGGGGAGGCACCGGGGAGCTGTTTTTT. Translating it yields CAISESQGLAGGGGTGELFF. This sequence joins TRBV10-3 and TRBJ2-2; 16 positions match TRBD2. The CDR3 loop spans 20 amino acids. Germline loops: CDR1 ENHRY, CDR2 SYGVKD. V lost 0 bases and J lost 4; bases outside the gene matches: 8.

This clone was detected once. The V call is TRBV29-1, the J call TRBJ2-4, with 10 nucleotides matching TRBD1. CDR1 and CDR2 (germline): SQVTM, ANQGSEA. V was pared by 8 bases and J by 5 bases, with 12 bases of the junction left unmatched. CDR3 size: 15 residues. Written as DNA, the CDR3 is TGCAGCATATCTTTAGGGACAGGGGTACAAAACATTCAGTACTTC. Protein product: CSISLGTGVQNIQYF. Full variable domain (outside the CDR3, taken from reference TRBV29-1 and TRBJ2-4): SAVISQKPSRDICQRGTSLTIQCQVDSQVTMMFWYRQQPGQSLTLIATANQGSEATYESGFVIDKFPISRPNLTFSTLTVSNMSPEDSSIYLCSISLGTGVQNIQYFGAGTRLSVL.

The chain uses TRBV18 and TRBJ1-2, with 8 bases identical to TRBD1. From germline, CDR1 is KGHSH and CDR2 LQKENI. The CDR3 has 13 amino acids. V was clipped by 5 bases and J by 4 bases; unmatched bases: 3. This CDR3 reads CASSATGGYGYTF. CDR3 nucleotide sequence: TGTGCCAGCTCAGCCACAGGGGGCTATGGCTACACCTTC.

This chain connects TRBV11-2 to TRBJ1-2, with TRBD1 identical over 8 bases. The CDR3 consists of 15 residues. Germline assignment: CDR1 SGHAT and CDR2 FQNNGV. Trimming removed 3 bases from V and 2 bases from J; junction bases left unmatched: 5. CDR3 loop: CASSFGQGINYGYTF. The CDR3 bases are TGTGCCAGCAGCTTCGGACAGGGTATCAACTATGGCTACACCTTC.

The chain has TRBV5-1 and TRBJ1-4; 8 nucleotides agree with TRBD1. With 1 base clipped from V and 7 bases from J, the junction kept 6 bases outside the gene matches. CDR1 is SGHRS, CDR2 YFSETQ, per germline. The CDR3 extends over 15 amino acids. The CDR3 loop is CASSLSAGGGEKLFF. Here the CDR3 DNA reads TGCGCCAGCAGCTTGTCTGCAGGGGGCGGTGAAAAACTGTTTTTT.

The J gene is TRBJ1-5, the V gene TRBV10-2, with 10 bases that match TRBD1. The CDR3 is made up of 14 amino acids. Germline V gene data show CDR1 as WSHSY and CDR2 as SAAADI. Trimming removed 7 bases from V and 7 bases from J; junction bases left unmatched: 7. The CDR3 loop reads CASTTGQGGQPQHF. CDR3 nucleotide sequence: TGCGCCAGCACCACAGGACAGGGGGGCCAGCCCCAGCATTTT.

J is TRBJ2-7 and V is TRBV6-4, with 13 positions matching TRBD2. With V trimmed by 4 bases and J by 2 bases, 5 bases remained unmatched. The CDR3 length is 16 residues. Germline V gene sequence: CDR1 MRHNA, CDR2 SNTAGT. CDR3 DNA: TGTGCCAGCAGTGTCGGACTAGCGGGAGACCCCTACGAGCAGTACGTC. This encodes CASSVGLAGDPYEQYV.

The rearrangement links TRBV9 to TRBJ1-1, with TRBD1 matching 7 bases. The ends lost 0 bases at V and 4 bases at J; junction bases unmatched: 9. CDR3 length: 16 residues. From germline, CDR1 is SGDLS and CDR2 YYNGEE. The CDR3 DNA is TGTGCCAGCAGCGTAGATGGCAGGGGGGCTGTCACTGAAGCTTTCTTT. Translated: CASSVDGRGAVTEAFF.

V is TRBV5-1 and J is TRBJ2-2; 7 nucleotides match TRBD2. The CDR3 extends over 14 amino acids. The junction had 5 bases not matched to a gene; V was cut back by 2 bases and J by 7 bases. The germline CDR1 and CDR2 sequences are SGHRS and YFSETQ. CDR3 loop: CASSFGGTGGELFF. The CDR3 DNA sequence: TGCGCCAGCAGCTTCGGGGGGACGGGCGGGGAGCTGTTTTTT.

The chain uses TRBV5-1 and TRBJ1-1; the D gene is possibly TRBD1 (5 bases). Germline loops: CDR1 SGHRS, CDR2 YFSETQ. CDR3 size: 13 residues. V was clipped by 3 bases and J by 6 bases, with 12 bases between them. CDR3 amino acids: CASSWNVGPEAFF. CDR3 sequence (DNA): TGCGCCAGCAGCTGGAATGTGGGGCCTGAAGCTTTCTTT.

The rearrangement joins TRBV25-1 to TRBJ1-1; TRBD1 matches at 10 bases. The CDR3 has 16 amino acids. V shed 3 bases, J shed 5 bases, and the junction held 9 bases outside the gene matches. Germline-derived CDR1 and CDR2 are MGHDK and SYGVNS. This CDR3 is CASSDPRQGAWTEAFF. The CDR3 bases are TGTGCCAGCAGTGACCCAAGACAGGGGGCATGGACTGAAGCTTTCTTT.

V and J are TRBV5-1 and TRBJ2-3, with D perhaps matching TRBD1 (6 bases). The germline V gene has CDR1 SGHRS and CDR2 YFSETQ. With 3 bases removed from V and 4 bases from J, the gap between germline ends came to 15 bases. The CDR3 totals 15 residues. CDR3 loop: CASSSAGDVADTQYF. CDR3 nucleotides: TGCGCCAGCAGCTCGGCAGGGGATGTGGCAGATACGCAGTATTTT.